The 2 T cell receptor beta chains below all came from one sample that was sequenced in a study of regulatory T cells in long-lasting Graves disease. Sample time point: newly diagnosed GD, antithyroid drugs for less than 3 months. The TCR library was made from RNA that had been extracted from PBMCs in TRIzol. The TCR beta library used iRepertoire HTBI primers with Arm-PCR amplification of CDR3. TCRdb passed the multiplex PCR reads through MiXCR, listing each CDR3 protein once. The sample lists roughly 350,000 distinct CDR3 sequences; around 17% were seen once. These data were also filed under a second study, of T cells in Graves' hyperthyroidism and ophthalmopathy.

The source material was peripheral blood mononuclear cells (PBMCs), sampled at new diagnosis, from a patient treated with antithyroid drugs. The receptors were gathered from a man in his forties with Graves disease.

Note on this clonotype: A much bigger clone sits one base away, suggesting this may be a read error. The rearrangement uses TRBV28 and TRBJ2-7; D unclear. This CDR3 comprises 12 residues. Trimming took off 8 bases at V and 5 bases at J, with 13 bases between the two ends. In germline, CDR1 is MDHEN, CDR2 SYDVKM. The CDR3 DNA reads as TGTGCCAGCTGTCAAAACGGCCACGAGCAGTACTTC. Its translation: CASCQNGHEQYF.

This clonotype was seen only a few times. This rearrangement joins TRBV27 to TRBJ2-2; D might be TRBD1 (6 bases). Germline CDR1 is MNHEY and CDR2 is SMNVEV (reference sequence). This CDR3 spans 14 amino acids. V was cut by 5 bases and J by 6 bases, with 13 bases left in between. The CDR3 sequence: CASSLGHQAGELFF. In DNA, the CDR3 is TGTGCCAGCAGTCTGGGACATCAGGCCGGGGAGCTGTTTTTT.